Below, 2 T cell receptor beta chains from the same sample are listed, as sequenced in a study of shared clonotypes between healthy human individuals (TCRdb year 2020). Libraries were built with the immunoSEQ multiplex PCR assay. TCRdb retrieved this table from immuneACCESS and kept in-frame rearrangements only. Not all clones are present; in checked studies, unresolved V genes account for under half, and no reason is known for the remainder. Recorded for this sample are just over 2,000,000 clones; 85% to 95% of them occurred a single time. 0.13% of the sample comes from the top ten. Material: naive CD4+ T cells sorted from blood. In light of the paper, this sample's cell subset or site label describes: CD45RA+ positively selected. The receptors were sampled from a young man in good health.

The V gene is TRBV2, the J gene TRBJ2-5; D is possibly TRBD1 or TRBD2 (5 bases each). This CDR3 has 14 amino acids. V shed 7 bases and J shed 0 bases, with 12 bases lying between them. Germline V gene data show CDR1 as SNHLY and CDR2 as FYNNEI. CDR3 in DNA: TGTGCCAGCAATCCGGGACGAAACCAAGAGACCCAGTACTTC. It translates to CASNPGRNQETQYF.

This clone was counted between two and nine times. Other DNA sequences in the sample encode the same CDR3. The V and J genes are TRBV5-1 and TRBJ2-1; perhaps TRBD1 as D (6 bases). Germline-derived CDR1 and CDR2 are SGHRS and YFSETQ. V lost 0 bases, J lost 5 bases, and 6 bases lay in between. The CDR3 length is 13 residues. The CDR3 nucleotides read TGCGCCAGCAGCTTGGGACAGGACAATGAGCAGTTCTTC. Amino acids: CASSLGQDNEQFF. The complete variable domain, with remaining parts taken from reference TRBV5-1 and TRBJ2-1, reads KAGVTQTPRYLIKTRGQQVTLSCSPISGHRSVSWYQQTPGQGLQFLFEYFSETQRNKGNFPGRFSGRQFSNSRSEMNVSTLELGDSALYLCASSLGQDNEQFFGPGTRLTVL.